Listed below are T cell receptor beta chains from one sample, sequenced in a study of CD8 T cells in ankylosing spondylitis. TCRdb fed the 5' RACE reads into MiXCR, producing one record per CDR3 protein. The sample lists under 450,000 distinct CDR3 sequences, roughly 15% occurring once. Sample: blood, either unsorted or a sorted T cell fraction (not recorded which). Receptors originate from a male donor with ankylosing spondylitis. The CDR3 runs from the conserved cysteine through the conserved F or W. Each record gives: clone size, D gene, V gene, J gene, CDR3 protein, CDR3 DNA. A D gene is named only where the DNA matches it firmly. A row's size may be missing; if present it is once, few, many or a size class.

>.|TRBD1|TRBV27|TRBJ2-7
CASSAGQGREQYF
TGTGCCAGCAGTGCGGGACAGGGGAGGGAGCAGTACTTC
>.|.|TRBV5-6|TRBJ2-5
CASSRTVDRNMYQETQYF
TGTGCCAGCAGCCGGACCGTTGACAGAAACATGTACCAAGAGACCCAGTACTTC
>.|.|TRBV12-3/TRBV12-4|TRBJ1-1
CASSRGGWTEAFF
TGTGCCAGCAGCCGCGGTGGCTGGACTGAAGCTTTCTTT
>.|.|TRBV11-3|TRBJ2-3
CASSSTGVTDTQYF
TGTGCCAGCAGCTCCACTGGGGTCACAGATACGCAGTATTTT
>.|TRBD1|TRBV12-3/TRBV12-4|TRBJ1-2
CASTGQGGSDGYTF
TGTGCCAGCACCGGCCAGGGGGGATCGGACGGCTACACCTTC
>.|TRBD2|TRBV15|TRBJ2-6
CATSGRDSSSGANVLTF
TGTGCCACCAGCGGGAGGGACTCAAGCTCTGGGGCCAACGTCCTGACTTTC
>few|.|TRBV12-3/TRBV12-4|TRBJ2-3
CASSMGTLRTDTQYF
TGTGCCAGCAGTATGGGGACTCTTCGCACAGATACGCAGTATTTT
>.|.|TRBV9|TRBJ1-3
CASSFLDSRPTYSGNTIYF
TGTGCCAGCAGCTTCCTGGACAGTAGACCCACTTACTCTGGAAACACCATATATTTT
>few|.|TRBV11-2|TRBJ2-3
CASSSQSGHGDTQYF
TGTGCCAGCAGCTCCCAAAGCGGACATGGCGATACGCAGTATTTT
>few|.|TRBV14|TRBJ2-1
CASSHLRGTADNEQFF
TGTGCCAGCAGCCACCTCAGGGGAACAGCTGACAATGAGCAGTTCTTC
>many|TRBD1|TRBV12-3/TRBV12-4|TRBJ2-5
CASSFRTGGSETQYF
TGTGCCAGCAGTTTCCGGACAGGGGGAAGTGAGACCCAGTACTTC
>few|TRBD2|TRBV7-9|TRBJ2-1
CASSRRTSGIPEQFF
TGTGCCAGCAGCCGGAGGACTAGCGGGATACCTGAGCAGTTCTTC
>.|.|TRBV7-2|TRBJ2-7
CASSLERGASYEQYF
TGTGCCAGCAGCTTAGAGAGGGGGGCGTCCTACGAGCAGTACTTC
>.|.|TRBV9|TRBJ2-2
CASSVALAESTGELFF
TGTGCCAGCAGCGTAGCTCTCGCGGAGAGCACCGGGGAGCTGTTTTTT
>.|TRBD2|TRBV7-2|TRBJ2-7
CASSLIGAGLAGEYF
TGTGCCAGCAGCCTAATAGGGGCGGGACTAGCGGGAGAGTACTTC
>once|.|TRBV20-1|TRBJ2-4
CSARSAHIQYF
TGCAGTGCCCGTTCCGCCCACATTCAGTACTTC
>many|TRBD1|TRBV12-3/TRBV12-4|TRBJ2-2
CASSFRTGLLAGELFF
TGTGCCAGCAGTTTTCGGACAGGGTTATTGGCCGGGGAGCTGTTTTTT
>.|.|TRBV7-2|TRBJ2-3
CASSLGAGTIITDTQYF
TGTGCCAGCAGCTTGGGGGCGGGAACAATAATCACAGATACGCAGTATTTT
>many|.|TRBV4-2|TRBJ2-1
CASSHPPAAEPVSRGNNEQFF
TGTGCCAGCAGCCATCCACCCGCGGCGGAGCCGGTATCAAGGGGAAACAATGAGCAGTTCTTC
>many|.|TRBV6-1|TRBJ2-4
CASKPAGTLAKNIQYF
TGTGCCAGCAAGCCCGCCGGCACCTTAGCCAAAAACATTCAGTACTTC
>.|TRBD1|TRBV28|TRBJ1-6
CASSAATGGAPPLHF
TGTGCCAGCAGTGCGGCCACAGGGGGCGCGCCACCCCTCCACTTT
>.|.|TRBV7-2|TRBJ2-7
CASSLGLDEQYF
TGTGCCAGCAGCTTAGGACTCGACGAGCAGTACTTC
>many|.|TRBV15|TRBJ2-3
CATSRGLVPDTQYF
TGTGCCACCAGCAGAGGTCTAGTCCCCGATACGCAGTATTTT
>.|TRBD1|TRBV6-1|TRBJ1-1
CASRLEGAVSEAFF
TGTGCCAGCCGTCTAGAGGGGGCAGTCAGTGAAGCTTTCTTT
>many|TRBD1|TRBV5-1|TRBJ1-1
CASSSDRGRSTEAFF
TGCGCCAGCAGCTCGGACAGGGGGCGCAGCACTGAAGCTTTCTTT
>.|TRBD1|TRBV5-1|TRBJ1-1
CASSAGGFNTEAFF
TGCGCCAGCAGCGCAGGGGGCTTTAACACTGAAGCTTTCTTT
>few|TRBD1|TRBV20-1|TRBJ1-3
CSAKTGGAGNTIYF
TGCAGTGCAAAAACAGGGGGTGCTGGAAACACCATATATTTT
>.|.|TRBV29-1|TRBJ1-3
CSVWTPVSGNTIYF
TGCAGCGTGTGGACCCCGGTCTCTGGAAACACCATATATTTT
>few|.|TRBV5-6|TRBJ2-3
CASSGGGSPRTDTQYF
TGTGCCAGCAGCGGAGGGGGGAGTCCTCGCACAGATACGCAGTATTTT
>.|.|TRBV3-1|TRBJ2-2
CASSQLQRGNTGELFF
TGTGCCAGCAGCCAACTTCAGCGCGGCAACACCGGGGAGCTGTTTTTT
>.|.|TRBV5-1|TRBJ1-1
CASRPGGQRAAFF
TGCGCCAGCAGACCGGGGGGGCAGCGGGCAGCTTTCTTT
>.|TRBD1|TRBV30|TRBJ1-6
CAWSGDRVDNSPLHF
TGTGCCTGGAGCGGGGACAGGGTGGATAATTCACCCCTCCACTTT
>.|TRBD2|TRBV11-3|TRBJ2-1
CASSPGTSGGDEQFF
TGTGCCAGCAGCCCCGGGACTAGCGGGGGTGATGAGCAGTTCTTC
>many|.|TRBV10-3|TRBJ2-3
CASEASGTDTQYF
TGTGCCTCCGAGGCTAGCGGCACAGATACGCAGTATTTT
>few|.|TRBV2|TRBJ1-1
CASSGRRGSPTLNTEAFF
TGTGCCAGCAGTGGTCGTCGGGGAAGCCCAACGTTAAACACTGAAGCTTTCTTT
>.|.|TRBV28|TRBJ2-2
CASSPTTYRVNGELFF
TGTGCCAGCAGCCCCACCACCTACAGGGTGAACGGGGAGCTGTTTTTT
>few|.|TRBV6-2/TRBV6-3|TRBJ1-2
CASRLDGPSYGYTF
TGTGCCAGCAGACTGGACGGCCCTTCCTATGGCTACACCTTC
>.|TRBD2|TRBV6-1|TRBJ2-4
CASSPTGTRVKNIQYF
TGTGCCAGCAGTCCGACCGGGACTAGAGTCAAAAACATTCAGTACTTC
>few|TRBD1|TRBV11-1|TRBJ2-6
CASSLPRGPASGANVLTF
TGTGCCAGCAGCTTACCTAGGGGGCCAGCCTCTGGGGCCAACGTCCTGACTTTC
>.|TRBD2|TRBV20-1|TRBJ2-3
CSARPEERGGGTDTQYF
TGCAGTGCTAGACCCGAAGAGCGGGGGGGAGGCACAGATACGCAGTATTTT
>few|.|TRBV12-3/TRBV12-4|TRBJ2-6
CASSSQGANVLTF
TGTGCCAGCAGCTCTCAAGGGGCCAACGTCCTGACTTTC
>.|.|TRBV25-1|TRBJ2-5
CASSEFLETQYF
TGTGCCAGCAGTGAATTTTTAGAGACCCAGTACTTC
>few|TRBD2|TRBV12-3/TRBV12-4|TRBJ2-3
CASSRPTSGGGWDTQYF
TGTGCCAGCAGCCGACCCACTAGCGGGGGGGGTTGGGATACGCAGTATTTT
>few|TRBD1|TRBV20-1|TRBJ1-2
CSARPTGDYGYTF
TGCAGTGCTAGACCGACAGGGGACTATGGCTACACCTTC
>few|.|TRBV20-1|TRBJ1-6
CSARVGQTNSPLHF
TGCAGTGCTAGAGTCGGGCAGACGAATTCACCCCTCCACTTT
>.|.|TRBV3-1|TRBJ1-2
CASSQVGLFNHGYTF
TGTGCCAGCAGCCAAGTCGGGTTATTTAACCATGGCTACACCTTC
>.|.|TRBV4-3|TRBJ2-3
CASSQDLSTDTQYF
TGCGCCAGCAGCCAAGATCTCAGCACAGATACGCAGTATTTT
>few|TRBD2|TRBV7-8|TRBJ2-1
CASSLGLAGPQAPFF
TGTGCCAGCAGCTTAGGGCTAGCGGGCCCCCAGGCCCCCTTCTTC
>few|TRBD1|TRBV14|TRBJ2-7
CASSWDSDYEQYF
TGTGCCAGCAGTTGGGACAGCGACTACGAGCAGTACTTC
>.|.|TRBV12-5|TRBJ2-3
CASGLTDTQYF
TGTGCTAGTGGATTGACAGATACGCAGTATTTT
>.|.|TRBV1|TRBJ2-3
CTSSQASSGERALRTDTQYF
TGCACCAGCAGCCAAGCCTCTAGCGGGGAGAGGGCACTCCGCACAGATACGCAGTATTTT
>.|.|TRBV7-2|TRBJ2-7
CASSLGLQYEQYF
TGTGCCAGCAGCTTAGGACTTCAATACGAGCAGTACTTC